A single sample gave rise to the 3 T cell receptor beta chains below, sequenced in a study of CD8 T cell repertoires and HIV-1 epitope variants. These TCRs' antigens remain unknown. TCRdb keeps only in-frame clones here, not all; method: immunoSEQ multiplex PCR. This table holds 2,500 to 3,000 clones, approximately 64% found once. Sequenced sample: cultured CD8+ T cells derived from PBMCs. These TCRs come from a male donor with HIV.

This clone was observed a few times. J is TRBJ1-1 and V is TRBV28; no reliable D call. Germline V gives CDR1 MDHEN, CDR2 SYDVKM. The V and J ends lost 8 bases and 5 bases respectively, with 18 bases between them. CDR3 length: 14 residues. CDR3 amino acids: CASGGEWAGTEAFF. CDR3 coding DNA: TGTGCCAGCGGTGGGGAGTGGGCAGGAACTGAAGCTTTCTTT.

This clone was observed a handful of times. This sequence joins TRBV6-1 and TRBJ2-7; D is possibly TRBD2 (5 bases). CDR3 length equals 13 residues. Germline V gene data show CDR1 as MNHNS and CDR2 as SASEGT. With 6 bases removed from V and 0 bases from J, the gap between germline ends came to 9 bases. CDR3 in DNA: TGTGCCAGCAGCCCCCGGGGCTCCTACGAGCAGTACTTC. This sequence encodes CASSPRGSYEQYF.

V usage is TRBV19 and J usage is TRBJ1-2; 8 positions match TRBD1. Unmatched junction bases numbered 5, after V lost 3 bases and J lost 2 bases. This CDR3 region has 15 residues. Germline lookup yields CDR1 LNHDA and CDR2 SQIVND (reference sequence). CDR3 amino acids: CASSIIQGANYGYTF. In DNA, the CDR3 is TGTGCCAGTAGTATCATTCAGGGGGCCAACTATGGCTACACCTTC.